Listed below are T cell receptor beta chains from one sample, sequenced in a study of T-cell reconstitution after alpha-beta-depleted transplantation in children. In TCRdb, the PCR reads were re-called with MiXCR into one record per CDR3 protein. The sample lists around 670,000 distinct CDR3 sequences, 13% occurring once. The sequencing here drew on PBMCs, taken before TCRalphabeta/CD19-depleted stem cell transplant. Receptor source: a girl aged 2 to 9 with congenital amegakaryocytic thrombocytopenia, due to receive a stem cell transplant. The CDR3 runs from the conserved cysteine through the conserved F or W. The order of the fields is D gene, V gene, J gene, clone size, CDR3 DNA, CDR3 protein. The D gene is left open where the match is weak. Some rows mark clone size as missing; the rest say once, few, many or name a class of expanded clone.

d_call: -; v_call: TRBV28; j_call: TRBJ2-7; clone_size: -; cdr3_nt: TGTGCCAGCAGTCGGGGGGCATCCTACGAGCAGTACTTC; cdr3_aa: CASSRGASYEQYF
d_call: -; v_call: TRBV29-1; j_call: TRBJ1-1; clone_size: many; cdr3_nt: TGCAGCGTCGACCCGGGAGTAATGAACACTGAAGCTTTCTTT; cdr3_aa: CSVDPGVMNTEAFF
d_call: -; v_call: TRBV28; j_call: TRBJ2-1; clone_size: few; cdr3_nt: TGTGCCAGCAGCTATTCCATCGGACGGACGGATTACAATGAGCAGTTCTTC; cdr3_aa: CASSYSIGRTDYNEQFF
d_call: -; v_call: TRBV18; j_call: TRBJ2-1; clone_size: -; cdr3_nt: TGTGCCAGCTTGACCCCTATCAAAAATGAGCAGTTCTTC; cdr3_aa: CASLTPIKNEQFF
d_call: -; v_call: TRBV29-1; j_call: TRBJ1-2; clone_size: many; cdr3_nt: TGCAGCGTTTCTTGGGGGACTGGCTACACCTTC; cdr3_aa: CSVSWGTGYTF
d_call: -; v_call: TRBV18; j_call: TRBJ2-5; clone_size: few; cdr3_nt: TGTGCCACCGACAGGAGCAGGCAAGAGACCCAGTACTTC; cdr3_aa: CATDRSRQETQYF
d_call: -; v_call: TRBV7-2; j_call: TRBJ2-3; clone_size: -; cdr3_nt: TGTGCCAGCAGCCCAGGGGGGAGGCGCCCAGATACGCAGTATTTT; cdr3_aa: CASSPGGRRPDTQYF
d_call: -; v_call: TRBV19; j_call: TRBJ1-5; clone_size: few; cdr3_nt: TGTGCCAGACCCCATAACGGCAATCAGCCCCAGCATTTT; cdr3_aa: CARPHNGNQPQHF
d_call: -; v_call: TRBV18; j_call: TRBJ2-2; clone_size: few; cdr3_nt: TGTGCCAGCTCACGGGCGGCAGGGGCGGACACCGGGGAGCTGTTTTTT; cdr3_aa: CASSRAAGADTGELFF
d_call: -; v_call: TRBV28; j_call: TRBJ2-1; clone_size: -; cdr3_nt: TGTGCCAGCAGTTTTATACTAGGGAGGACGATCACAATGAATGAGCAGTTCTTC; cdr3_aa: CASSFILGRTITMNEQFF
d_call: -; v_call: TRBV9; j_call: TRBJ1-4; clone_size: many; cdr3_nt: TGTGCCAGCAGCGTAGAACCGCATGAAAAACTGTTTTTT; cdr3_aa: CASSVEPHEKLFF
d_call: -; v_call: TRBV6-1; j_call: TRBJ2-1; clone_size: many; cdr3_nt: TGTGCCAGCAGTAGACAGGTCCTCTCCTACAATGAGCAGTTCTTC; cdr3_aa: CASSRQVLSYNEQFF
d_call: -; v_call: TRBV7-8; j_call: TRBJ2-7; clone_size: -; cdr3_nt: TGTGCCAGCAGCTTACCCCGGACGGGGTACGAGCAGTACTTC; cdr3_aa: CASSLPRTGYEQYF
d_call: TRBD2; v_call: TRBV4-2; j_call: TRBJ2-3; clone_size: many; cdr3_nt: TGTGCCAGCAGCCAAGATATAACTAGCGGGAGGAGGGTTACAGATACGCAGTATTTT; cdr3_aa: CASSQDITSGRRVTDTQYF
d_call: -; v_call: TRBV18; j_call: TRBJ2-3; clone_size: few; cdr3_nt: TGTGCCAGCTCACCACTCTTGACTAGCACAGATACGCAGTATTTT; cdr3_aa: CASSPLLTSTDTQYF
d_call: TRBD2; v_call: TRBV6-1; j_call: TRBJ2-1; clone_size: -; cdr3_nt: TGTGCCAGCAGCATAGCGGGAGGTTTATCCTACAATGAGCAGTTCTTC; cdr3_aa: CASSIAGGLSYNEQFF
d_call: TRBD1; v_call: TRBV7-9; j_call: TRBJ2-5; clone_size: few; cdr3_nt: TGTGCCAGCAGCTTTTGGGGACAGGGATCTTACCAAGAGACCCAGTACTTC; cdr3_aa: CASSFWGQGSYQETQYF
d_call: -; v_call: TRBV18; j_call: TRBJ2-5; clone_size: -; cdr3_nt: TGTGCCAGCTCACCACCGTTAGAGACCCAGTACTTC; cdr3_aa: CASSPPLETQYF
d_call: TRBD2; v_call: TRBV10-3; j_call: TRBJ2-2; clone_size: many; cdr3_nt: TGTGCCATCAGTGGGACTAGCGGGAGGAACACCGGGGAGCTGTTTTTT; cdr3_aa: CAISGTSGRNTGELFF
d_call: TRBD1; v_call: TRBV7-9; j_call: TRBJ1-5; clone_size: many; cdr3_nt: TGTGCCAGCAGTCTCCCCCAAGACAGGGGACCACGGCCCCAGCATTTT; cdr3_aa: CASSLPQDRGPRPQHF
d_call: TRBD1; v_call: TRBV5-6; j_call: TRBJ2-5; clone_size: -; cdr3_nt: TGTGCCAGCAGCTTGCTGCAGGGGGCTAAGACCCAGTACTTC; cdr3_aa: CASSLLQGAKTQYF
d_call: TRBD2; v_call: TRBV6-5; j_call: TRBJ2-3; clone_size: many; cdr3_nt: TGTGCCAGCAGTTGGTCCGGGACTAGCAGATACACAGATACGCAGTATTTT; cdr3_aa: CASSWSGTSRYTDTQYF
d_call: -; v_call: TRBV2; j_call: TRBJ2-7; clone_size: few; cdr3_nt: TGTGCCAGCAGTGAAGACCGAGTCAAGGGCTACGAGCAGTACTTC; cdr3_aa: CASSEDRVKGYEQYF
d_call: TRBD2; v_call: TRBV5-1; j_call: TRBJ2-7; clone_size: few; cdr3_nt: TGCGCCAGCAGCCCCTGGGCTAGCGGGAGAACCTACGAGCAGTACTTC; cdr3_aa: CASSPWASGRTYEQYF
d_call: TRBD2; v_call: TRBV27; j_call: TRBJ2-1; clone_size: -; cdr3_nt: TGTGCCAGCAGTCCCGTGGGACTAGCGAAAGATGAGCAGTTCTTC; cdr3_aa: CASSPVGLAKDEQFF
d_call: TRBD2; v_call: TRBV10-2; j_call: TRBJ2-1; clone_size: many; cdr3_nt: TGCGCCAGCATAGAGGGAGGGCAGAATGAGCAGTTCTTC; cdr3_aa: CASIEGGQNEQFF
d_call: TRBD2; v_call: TRBV2; j_call: TRBJ2-5; clone_size: few; cdr3_nt: TGTGCCAGCAGTGAAGACGCTAGCGGGAGAGAGACCCAGTACTTC; cdr3_aa: CASSEDASGRETQYF
d_call: TRBD2; v_call: TRBV12-3/TRBV12-4; j_call: TRBJ2-7; clone_size: -; cdr3_nt: TGTGCCAGCAGTCGCAGCGGGATCCCCTACGAGCAGTACTTC; cdr3_aa: CASSRSGIPYEQYF
d_call: -; v_call: TRBV7-8; j_call: TRBJ2-3; clone_size: few; cdr3_nt: TGTGCCAGCAGCCACTATGGCGGGGTTGGCGATACGCAGTATTTT; cdr3_aa: CASSHYGGVGDTQYF
d_call: -; v_call: TRBV12-3/TRBV12-4; j_call: TRBJ2-6; clone_size: few; cdr3_nt: TGTGTCAGCCGGGACTCTGGGGCCAACGTCCTGACTTTC; cdr3_aa: CVSRDSGANVLTF
d_call: -; v_call: TRBV15; j_call: TRBJ2-1; clone_size: -; cdr3_nt: TGTGCCACCAGCAGAGATCGGGTGGTCGCGGGCGGTGAGCAGTTCTTC; cdr3_aa: CATSRDRVVAGGEQFF
d_call: -; v_call: TRBV6-5; j_call: TRBJ1-2; clone_size: few; cdr3_nt: TGTGCCAGCAGTTCAGAGGTAGGGGAGAATGGCTACACCTTC; cdr3_aa: CASSSEVGENGYTF
d_call: -; v_call: TRBV27; j_call: TRBJ2-2; clone_size: -; cdr3_nt: TGTGCCAGCCATGACCTAAACACCGGGGAGCTGTTTTTT; cdr3_aa: CASHDLNTGELFF
d_call: -; v_call: TRBV9; j_call: TRBJ2-7; clone_size: -; cdr3_nt: TGTGCCAGCAGCGTAGACCAGTCCTACGAGCAGTACTTC; cdr3_aa: CASSVDQSYEQYF
d_call: -; v_call: TRBV29-1; j_call: TRBJ2-3; clone_size: many; cdr3_nt: TGCAGCTTAGTAGGAGACACAGATACGCAGTATTTT; cdr3_aa: CSLVGDTDTQYF
d_call: TRBD2; v_call: TRBV5-1; j_call: TRBJ2-7; clone_size: many; cdr3_nt: TGCGCCAGCAACCTCGGGAGGGATTATTACGAGCAGTACTTC; cdr3_aa: CASNLGRDYYEQYF
d_call: -; v_call: TRBV20-1; j_call: TRBJ2-7; clone_size: -; cdr3_nt: TGCAGTGCTAGTACCGGTTGGGTGGGTCCGCGGGGAGCCTACGAGCAGTACTTC; cdr3_aa: CSASTGWVGPRGAYEQYF
d_call: -; v_call: TRBV19; j_call: TRBJ2-5; clone_size: -; cdr3_nt: TGTGCCAGTAGTATCCTTGACGGAGCTCCGAAGACCCAGTACTTC; cdr3_aa: CASSILDGAPKTQYF
d_call: -; v_call: TRBV12-3/TRBV12-4; j_call: TRBJ2-7; clone_size: few; cdr3_nt: TGTGCCAGCAGTCGCCTGGGAACAGGGAGAAACGAGCAGTACTTC; cdr3_aa: CASSRLGTGRNEQYF
d_call: TRBD2; v_call: TRBV27; j_call: TRBJ2-3; clone_size: many; cdr3_nt: TGTGCCAGCAGCTTTAGCGGGAGAACGCGCTGGACAGATACGCAGTATTTT; cdr3_aa: CASSFSGRTRWTDTQYF
d_call: -; v_call: TRBV4-1; j_call: TRBJ2-7; clone_size: few; cdr3_nt: TGCGCCAGCAGCCTGGCAACCGAGGGCTACGAGCAGTACTTC; cdr3_aa: CASSLATEGYEQYF
d_call: TRBD2; v_call: TRBV7-6; j_call: TRBJ2-7; clone_size: -; cdr3_nt: TGTGCCAGCAGCTTAGAAACTAGCGGGACCCACGAGCAGTACTTC; cdr3_aa: CASSLETSGTHEQYF
d_call: -; v_call: TRBV11-2; j_call: TRBJ1-5; clone_size: few; cdr3_nt: TGTGCCAGCAGCTTAGGTCCCGGGCCGCCTTATAGCAATCAGCCCCAGCATTTT; cdr3_aa: CASSLGPGPPYSNQPQHF
d_call: -; v_call: TRBV12-3/TRBV12-4; j_call: TRBJ2-1; clone_size: many; cdr3_nt: TGTGCCAGCAGTTTAGCGGATCTAGCCATTTACAATGAGCAGTTCTTC; cdr3_aa: CASSLADLAIYNEQFF
d_call: -; v_call: TRBV18; j_call: TRBJ2-2; clone_size: -; cdr3_nt: TGTGCCAGCGTAAAACACTGGAACACCGGGGAGCTGTTTTTT; cdr3_aa: CASVKHWNTGELFF
d_call: TRBD1; v_call: TRBV5-1; j_call: TRBJ2-7; clone_size: few; cdr3_nt: TGCGCCAGCAGCCTCAGACAGGGGGCGAAATACGAGCAGTACTTC; cdr3_aa: CASSLRQGAKYEQYF
d_call: TRBD2; v_call: TRBV20-1; j_call: TRBJ2-5; clone_size: many; cdr3_nt: TGCAGTGCTAGTCGCTCTAGCGGACAAGAGACCCAGTACTTC; cdr3_aa: CSASRSSGQETQYF
d_call: -; v_call: TRBV6-5; j_call: TRBJ1-3; clone_size: many; cdr3_nt: TGTGCCAGCAGTTACGGCGGGGAGAAAAGTGGAAACACCATATATTTT; cdr3_aa: CASSYGGEKSGNTIYF
d_call: TRBD2; v_call: TRBV29-1; j_call: TRBJ2-3; clone_size: -; cdr3_nt: TGCAGCGTTGGAGCGGGGGCGGCAGATACGCAGTATTTT; cdr3_aa: CSVGAGAADTQYF
d_call: -; v_call: TRBV7-2; j_call: TRBJ2-5; clone_size: -; cdr3_nt: TGTGCCAGCAGCCCTGACTGGACGAGAGAGACCCAGTACTTC; cdr3_aa: CASSPDWTRETQYF
d_call: TRBD2; v_call: TRBV10-2; j_call: TRBJ2-5; clone_size: many; cdr3_nt: TGCGCCAGCAGTGAAGGAGTAGCGGGGCCGTACCAAGAGACCCAGTACTTC; cdr3_aa: CASSEGVAGPYQETQYF
d_call: -; v_call: TRBV12-3/TRBV12-4; j_call: TRBJ2-1; clone_size: few; cdr3_nt: TGTGCCAGCAGCCACGGGACTTGGGGTGAGCAGTTCTTC; cdr3_aa: CASSHGTWGEQFF
d_call: -; v_call: TRBV20-1; j_call: TRBJ1-1; clone_size: many; cdr3_nt: TGCAGTGCTGCTAGGATAGGGGAGAACACTGAAGCTTTCTTT; cdr3_aa: CSAARIGENTEAFF
d_call: -; v_call: TRBV7-9; j_call: TRBJ1-2; clone_size: many; cdr3_nt: TGTGCCAGCAGCCTGCTCTTGAACCCTGTTGGCTACACCTTC; cdr3_aa: CASSLLLNPVGYTF
d_call: -; v_call: TRBV7-9; j_call: TRBJ2-7; clone_size: few; cdr3_nt: TGTGCCAGCAGCTCCTTAGCGCCCGAGCAGTACTTC; cdr3_aa: CASSSLAPEQYF
d_call: TRBD2; v_call: TRBV7-2; j_call: TRBJ2-1; clone_size: many; cdr3_nt: TGTGCCAGCAGTTTTAGCCTAGCGGGAGGGCCCCCGGATGAGCAGTTCTTC; cdr3_aa: CASSFSLAGGPPDEQFF
d_call: -; v_call: TRBV10-3; j_call: TRBJ2-3; clone_size: many; cdr3_nt: TGTGCCATCAGTGGGACTAAACCGATCGAAGATACGCAGTATTTT; cdr3_aa: CAISGTKPIEDTQYF